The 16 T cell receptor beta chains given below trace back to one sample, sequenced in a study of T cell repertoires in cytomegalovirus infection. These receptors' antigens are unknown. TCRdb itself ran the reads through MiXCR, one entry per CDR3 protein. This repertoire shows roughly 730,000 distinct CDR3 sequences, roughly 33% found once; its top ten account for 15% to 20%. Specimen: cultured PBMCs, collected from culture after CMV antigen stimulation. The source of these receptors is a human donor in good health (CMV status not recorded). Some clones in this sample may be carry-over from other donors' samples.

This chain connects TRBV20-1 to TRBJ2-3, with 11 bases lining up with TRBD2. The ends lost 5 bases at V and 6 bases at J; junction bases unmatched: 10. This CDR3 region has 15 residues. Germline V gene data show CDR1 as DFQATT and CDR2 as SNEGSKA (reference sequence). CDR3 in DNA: TGCAGTGCTGGCCCGTACGGGACTAGCGGCGATACGCAGTATTTT. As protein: CSAGPYGTSGDTQYF.

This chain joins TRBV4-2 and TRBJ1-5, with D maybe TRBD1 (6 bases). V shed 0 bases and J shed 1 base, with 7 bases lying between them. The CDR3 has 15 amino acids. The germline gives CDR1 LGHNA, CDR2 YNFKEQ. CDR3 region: CASSQEGQSNQPQHF. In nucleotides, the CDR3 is TGTGCCAGCAGCCAAGAAGGACAGAGCAATCAGCCCCAGCATTTT.

The CDR3 spells CASRGTGAAYEQYF. The DNA for the CDR3 is TGTGCCAGCAGGGGGACAGGGGCTGCCTACGAGCAGTACTTC. The chain carries TRBV6-5 and TRBJ2-7; 10 nucleotides line up with TRBD1. The V gene's germline CDR1 is MNHEY and CDR2 SVGAGI. V gave up 6 bases and J gave up 2 bases; unmatched junction bases: 4. The CDR3 has 14 amino acids.

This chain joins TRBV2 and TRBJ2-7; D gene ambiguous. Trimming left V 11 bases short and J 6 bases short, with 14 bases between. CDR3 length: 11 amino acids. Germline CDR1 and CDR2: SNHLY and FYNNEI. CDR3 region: CAVRAQVEQYF. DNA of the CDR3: TGTGCCGTAAGGGCACAAGTCGAGCAGTACTTC.

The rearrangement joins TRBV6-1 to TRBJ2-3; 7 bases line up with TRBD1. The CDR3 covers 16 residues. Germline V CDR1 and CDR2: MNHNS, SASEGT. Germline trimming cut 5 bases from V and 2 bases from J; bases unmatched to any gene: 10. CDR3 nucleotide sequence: TGTGCCAGCAGTTACCTGAGGGGGCCTAACACAGATACGCAGTATTTT. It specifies CASSYLRGPNTDTQYF.

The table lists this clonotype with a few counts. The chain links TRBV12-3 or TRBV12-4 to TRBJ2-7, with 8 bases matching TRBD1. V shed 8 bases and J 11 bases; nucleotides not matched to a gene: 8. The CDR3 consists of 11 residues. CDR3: CASASLTGEYF. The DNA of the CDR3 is TGTGCCAGCGCGTCCCTGACAGGGGAGTACTTC.

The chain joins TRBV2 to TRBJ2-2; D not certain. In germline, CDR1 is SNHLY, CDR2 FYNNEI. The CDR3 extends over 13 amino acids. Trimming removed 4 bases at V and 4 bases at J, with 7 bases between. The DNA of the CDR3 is TGTGCCAGCAGTGGAGACGGCACCGGGGAGCTGTTTTTT. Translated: CASSGDGTGELFF.

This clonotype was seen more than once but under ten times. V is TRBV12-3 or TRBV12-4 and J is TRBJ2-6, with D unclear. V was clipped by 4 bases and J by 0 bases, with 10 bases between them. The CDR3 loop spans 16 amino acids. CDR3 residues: CASSYALTSGANVLTF. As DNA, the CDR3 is TGTGCCAGCAGTTACGCCCTTACCTCTGGGGCCAACGTCCTGACTTTC.

DNA of the CDR3: TGCGCCAGCACCCCTGCCGACGGGGAGGCCTACGAGCAGTACTTC. This gives the protein CASTPADGEAYEQYF. The gene calls are TRBV4-1 and TRBJ2-7; perhaps TRBD2 as D (6 bases). The germline CDR1 and CDR2 sequences are MGHRA and YSYEKL. V lost 7 bases, J lost 2 bases, and 18 bases lay in between. The CDR3 is 15 residues long.

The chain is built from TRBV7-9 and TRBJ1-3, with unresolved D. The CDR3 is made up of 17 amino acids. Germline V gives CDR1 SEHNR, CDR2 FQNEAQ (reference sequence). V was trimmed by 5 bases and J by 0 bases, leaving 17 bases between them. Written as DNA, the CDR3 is TGTGCCAGCAGCCCCCCTGGCGCTCTGAGCTCTGGAAACACCATATATTTT. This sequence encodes CASSPPGALSSGNTIYF. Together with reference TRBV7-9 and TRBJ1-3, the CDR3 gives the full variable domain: DTGVSQNPRHKITKRGQNVTFRCDPISEHNRLYWYRQTLGQGPEFLTYFQNEAQLEKSRLLSDRFSAERPKGSFSTLEIQRTEQGDSAMYLCASSPPGALSSGNTIYFGEGSWLTVV.

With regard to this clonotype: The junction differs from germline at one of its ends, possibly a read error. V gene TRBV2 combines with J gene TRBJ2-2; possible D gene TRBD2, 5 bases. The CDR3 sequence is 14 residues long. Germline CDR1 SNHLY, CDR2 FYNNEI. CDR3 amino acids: CASSPGVNAGELFF. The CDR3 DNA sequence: TGTGCCAGCAGTCCCGGGGTGAACGCCGGGGAGCTGTTTTTT.

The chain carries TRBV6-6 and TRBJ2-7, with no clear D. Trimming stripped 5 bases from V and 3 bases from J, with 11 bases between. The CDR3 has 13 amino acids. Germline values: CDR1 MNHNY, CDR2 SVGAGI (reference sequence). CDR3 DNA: TGTGCCAGCAGTATGACTCTATACTACGAGCAGTACTTC. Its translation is CASSMTLYYEQYF.

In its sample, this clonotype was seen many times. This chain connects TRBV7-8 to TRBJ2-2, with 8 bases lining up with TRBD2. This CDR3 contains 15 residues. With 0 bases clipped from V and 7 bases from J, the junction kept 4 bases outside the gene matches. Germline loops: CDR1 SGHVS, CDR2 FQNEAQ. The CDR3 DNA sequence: TGTGCCAGCAGCTTAGCGCGGGGGGCCATCGGGGAGCTGTTTTTT. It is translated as CASSLARGAIGELFF.

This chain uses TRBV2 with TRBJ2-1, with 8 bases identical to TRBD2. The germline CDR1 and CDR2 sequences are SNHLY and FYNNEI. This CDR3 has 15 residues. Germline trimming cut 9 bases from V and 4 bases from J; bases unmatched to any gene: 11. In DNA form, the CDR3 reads TGTGCCAGTAGGGAAACTAGCGGCCCGTACAATGAGCAGTTCTTC. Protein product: CASRETSGPYNEQFF.

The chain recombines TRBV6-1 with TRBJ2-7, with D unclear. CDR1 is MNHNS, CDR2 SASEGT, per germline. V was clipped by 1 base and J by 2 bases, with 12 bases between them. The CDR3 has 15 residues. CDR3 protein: CASSEESSPAYEQYF. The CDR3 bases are TGTGCCAGCAGTGAAGAGTCGAGTCCCGCCTACGAGCAGTACTTC.

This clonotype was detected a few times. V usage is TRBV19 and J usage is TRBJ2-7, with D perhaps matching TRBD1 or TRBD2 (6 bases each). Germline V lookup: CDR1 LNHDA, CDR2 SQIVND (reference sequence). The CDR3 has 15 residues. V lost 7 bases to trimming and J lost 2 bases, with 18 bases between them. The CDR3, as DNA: TGTGCCAGTACCCAGCGGGCTAGGGGGACCTACGAGCAGTACTTC. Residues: CASTQRARGTYEQYF.